This T cell receptor beta chain comes out of a study of human T cells and chemical hapten exposure. TCRdb analysed the RACE reads with MiXCR anew, one entry per CDR3 protein. The repertoire holds fewer than 45,000 distinct CDR3 sequences, with about 4% as singletons. CDR3 length: 15 residues. Germline V gene lookup returns CDR1 MDHEN and CDR2 SYDVKM. Trimming took off 5 bases at V and 0 bases at J, with 10 bases between the two ends. The table lists this clonotype with many counts. Indicated time point: patch test 1, 2 weeks after DPC sensitization. Treatment meaning: therapeutic diphenylcyclopropenone sensitization with weekly scalp DPC. Researchers extracted total RNA from unfractionated whole blood.

The source material was whole blood, sampled in connection with sensitization to the hapten diphenylcyclopropenone (DPC). The TCR sequence derives from a man aged 45 to 65 with alopecia areata. Some clones in this sample may be carry-over from other donors' samples. The chain has TRBV28 and TRBJ1-4; the D is unclear. The CDR3: CASSPKPATNEKLFF. The DNA for the CDR3 is TGTGCCAGCAGTCCCAAGCCAGCAACTAATGAAAAACTGTTTTTT.